These 24 T cell receptor beta chains share one sample of origin, sequenced in a study of radiation and T cells in renal cell carcinoma. Using immunoSEQ multiplex PCR, the repertoire was profiled, and TCRdb retains in-frame clones only, with some absent. The sample has more than 15,000 clones, around 63% seen once. As to treatment: treatment-naive control, cytoreductive nephrectomy. Sequencing used tumor tissue, obtained from a patient whose treatment was nephrectomy without radiotherapy. All receptors derive from a middle-aged man with renal cell carcinoma.

V gene TRBV5-1 combines with J gene TRBJ2-1; TRBD1 agrees at 7 bases. The CDR3 loop spans 16 amino acids. Trimming at V came to 5 bases and at J to 3 bases, leaving 11 bases not matched to a gene. The germline V gene encodes CDR1 SGHRS and CDR2 YFSETQ. The CDR3: CASSPDRVRDYNEQFF. The DNA of the CDR3 is TGCGCCAGCAGTCCAGACAGGGTTCGGGACTACAATGAGCAGTTCTTC.

The rearrangement joins TRBV7-3 to TRBJ1-2; D gene ambiguous. From germline, CDR1 is SGHTA and CDR2 FQGTGA. V lost 5 bases to trimming and J lost 3 bases, with 13 bases between them. This CDR3 has 14 amino acids. CDR3 coding DNA: TGTGCCAGCAGCCCCCTTCCGGGAGACTATGGCTACACCTTC. Translated: CASSPLPGDYGYTF.

The chain recombines TRBV18 with TRBJ2-1; D is unresolved. Trimming removed 7 bases at V and 5 bases at J, with 12 bases between. The germline V gene encodes CDR1 KGHSH and CDR2 LQKENI. CDR3 size: 13 residues. CDR3 amino acids: CASFSPVDNEQFF. The CDR3 DNA is TGTGCCAGCTTTAGCCCGGTGGACAATGAGCAGTTCTTC.

The gene calls are TRBV7-2 and TRBJ2-7; D might be TRBD2 (5 bases). This CDR3 has 15 amino acids. The V gene lost 4 bases and the J gene lost 6 bases, with 19 bases spanning the gap. From germline, CDR1 is SGHTA and CDR2 FQGNSA. The CDR3 spells CASSSPGQKGSEQYF. CDR3 in DNA: TGTGCCAGCAGCTCACCGGGCCAAAAAGGGAGCGAGCAGTACTTC.

This clone was found a few times. This chain joins TRBV7-2 and TRBJ1-1; D not resolved. V was shortened by 0 bases and J by 1 base, with 3 bases between the two germline ends. Germline V lookup: CDR1 SGHTA, CDR2 FQGNSA. The CDR3 runs 13 residues. Here the CDR3 reads CASSLAGNTEAFF. CDR3 sequence (DNA): TGTGCCAGCAGCTTAGCAGGGAACACTGAAGCTTTCTTT.

V usage is TRBV4-1 and J usage is TRBJ1-5; no firm D call. The germline CDR1 and CDR2 sequences are MGHRA and YSYEKL. V dropped 0 bases and J dropped 2 bases, with 8 bases sitting between them. The CDR3 runs to 15 residues. The CDR3 reads CASSQDEVGNQPQHF. For the CDR3, the DNA is TGCGCCAGCAGCCAAGATGAGGTGGGCAATCAGCCCCAGCATTTT.

The sample holds a few counts of this clone. The CDR3 coding sequence is TGTGCCAGCAGCCCCACCCCGGACAGGGGCACTGAAGCTTTCTTT. The encoded protein is CASSPTPDRGTEAFF. The genes are TRBV9 and TRBJ1-1, with TRBD1 matching over 9 bases. J lost 4 bases, V lost 4 bases, and 8 bases had no gene match. Per germline, CDR1 SGDLS and CDR2 YYNGEE. The CDR3 spans 15 residues.

This clone was seen a handful of times. The CDR3 sequence: CASSLGQGKDYGYTF. The CDR3 coding sequence is TGTGCCAGCAGCTTGGGACAGGGGAAGGACTATGGCTACACCTTC. The chain links TRBV5-4 to TRBJ1-2, with TRBD1 matching over 8 bases. Germline V gives CDR1 SGHNT, CDR2 YYREEE (reference sequence). The CDR3 runs to 15 residues. After removal of 0 bases from V and 3 bases from J, the junction contained 4 bases not matched to a gene.

The chain joins TRBV5-4 to TRBJ2-5, with D unclear. The CDR3 extends over 15 amino acids. The germline CDR1 and CDR2 sequences are SGHNT and YYREEE (reference sequence). Trimming shortened V by 5 bases and J by 5 bases, and 19 bases separated the two germline ends. CDR3 DNA sequence: TGTGCCAGCAGTTCAGACGTGGAAGTACGGGAGACCCAGTACTTC. Its protein product is CASSSDVEVRETQYF.

The chain links TRBV9 to TRBJ2-2; no clear D gene. CDR1 is SGDLS and CDR2 is YYNGEE in the germline V gene. The CDR3 consists of 17 residues. V shed 0 bases and J shed 0 bases, with 12 bases lying between them. CDR3 bases: TGTGCCAGCAGCGTAGCCCTCCGTACCACGAACACCGGGGAGCTGTTTTTT. Its translation: CASSVALRTTNTGELFF.

This clone was seen more than once but under ten times. The genes are TRBV6-5 and TRBJ2-7; 8 nucleotides match TRBD2. Germline V gene lookup returns CDR1 MNHEY and CDR2 SVGAGI. Trimming cost V 2 bases and J 2 bases; bases outside gene matches: 5. The CDR3 totals 15 residues. The CDR3 here is CASSYGSGGAYEQYF. CDR3 DNA: TGTGCCAGCAGTTACGGGTCGGGGGGGGCCTACGAGCAGTACTTC.

V and J are TRBV18 and TRBJ2-7; 8 bases match TRBD2. Trimming cost V 5 bases and J 1 base; bases outside gene matches: 16. CDR1 is KGHSH, CDR2 LQKENI, per germline. The CDR3 covers 18 residues. Here the CDR3 DNA reads TGTGCCAGCTCATCAGTTGGCGGGCCTAGCGGGCCATCCTACGAGCAGTACTTC. This codes for CASSSVGGPSGPSYEQYF.

This chain links TRBV7-2 with TRBJ1-2, with no clear D. The germline V gene encodes CDR1 SGHTA and CDR2 FQGNSA. CDR3 size: 12 residues. V was cut by 6 bases and J by 3 bases, with 8 bases left in between. The CDR3 spells CASSSIYYGYTF. Written as DNA, the CDR3 is TGTGCCAGCAGTTCTATTTACTATGGCTACACCTTC.

V usage is TRBV5-1 and J usage is TRBJ2-5, with D perhaps matching TRBD2 (7 bases). Trimming took 4 bases from V and 5 from J, leaving 18 bases between them. The CDR3 sequence is 15 residues long. The germline CDR1 and CDR2 sequences are SGHRS and YFSETQ. DNA for the CDR3: TGCGCCAGCAGCCTTGTGGGGGCGGGAGTGGAGACCCAGTACTTC. Protein product: CASSLVGAGVETQYF.

V is TRBV5-1 and J is TRBJ2-3; 10 bases are a match to TRBD2. The CDR3 extends over 15 amino acids. The V gene end was trimmed by 2 bases and the J gene end by 6 bases; junction bases not matched to a gene: 6. Looked up from germline, CDR1 is SGHRS and CDR2 is YFSETQ. The CDR3 bases are TGCGCCAGCAGCTTAAGCCTAGCGGGGGCGGATACGCAGTATTTT. It is translated as CASSLSLAGADTQYF.

V usage is TRBV30 and J usage is TRBJ2-3; D is tentatively TRBD1 or TRBD2 (7 bases each). Germline V lookup: CDR1 GTSNPN, CDR2 SVGIG (reference sequence). The CDR3 sequence is 14 residues long. Trimming removed 3 bases at V and 5 bases at J, with 15 bases between. As DNA, the CDR3 is TGTGCCTGGAGCAGGGGGGGTTCGGGAGATACGCAGTATTTT. Amino acid sequence: CAWSRGGSGDTQYF.

The rearrangement joins TRBV30 to TRBJ1-5, with 7 bases fitting TRBD1. This CDR3 spans 13 amino acids. V shed 4 bases and J 6 bases; nucleotides not matched to a gene: 6. In germline, CDR1 is GTSNPN, CDR2 SVGIG (reference sequence). CDR3 coding DNA: TGTGCCTGGACCTCAGGGGGTGGTCAGCCCCAGCATTTT. It specifies CAWTSGGGQPQHF.

This chain uses TRBV4-1 with TRBJ2-2; weak D call: TRBD2 (6 bases). The germline V gene has CDR1 MGHRA and CDR2 YSYEKL. With 4 bases removed from V and 1 base from J, the gap between germline ends came to 13 bases. The CDR3 runs to 16 residues. CDR3 in DNA: TGCGCCAGCAGCCCCCGGGGGTCAATGAACACCGGGGAGCTGTTTTTT. Translating gives CASSPRGSMNTGELFF.

CDR3 sequence: CASSQEFGNRVRAPEAFF. The DNA for the CDR3 is TGCGCCAGCAGCCAAGAATTCGGAAATCGCGTCCGGGCGCCTGAAGCTTTCTTT. This chain uses TRBV4-1 with TRBJ1-1; D is uncertain. This CDR3 has 18 residues. The germline gives CDR1 MGHRA, CDR2 YSYEKL. Trimming pared 0 bases from V and 6 bases from J, leaving 23 bases between.

This clone was seen a few times. This chain links TRBV13 with TRBJ1-5; D is undetermined. Germline CDR1 and CDR2: PRHDT and FYEKMQ (reference sequence). This CDR3 contains 13 residues. V gave up 0 bases and J gave up 5 bases, with 5 bases separating them. The CDR3 loop reads CASSLGADQPQHF. As DNA, the CDR3 is TGTGCCAGCAGCTTAGGGGCCGATCAGCCCCAGCATTTT.

V gene TRBV7-2 combines with J gene TRBJ2-5, with a tentative D call TRBD1 (6 bases). The CDR3 length is 14 residues. Germline CDR1 reads SGHTA; CDR2 reads FQGNSA. V was cut by 5 bases and J by 4 bases, with 14 bases left in between. As DNA, the CDR3 is TGTGCCAGCAGCACAGAGGGGGTCCGAGAGACCCAGTACTTC. It translates to CASSTEGVRETQYF.

The CDR3 DNA is TGTGCCAGCAGTAACGGACACATGGGGGCCAACGTCCTGACTTTC. Its protein is CASSNGHMGANVLTF. This sequence joins TRBV7-3 and TRBJ2-6, with D perhaps matching TRBD1 (5 bases). Trimming removed 6 bases from V and 4 bases from J, with 13 bases in between. The CDR3 spans 15 residues. Per germline, CDR1 SGHTA and CDR2 FQGTGA.

CDR3 sequence: CASSLAGQANTGELFF. DNA for the CDR3: TGCGCCAGCAGCTTGGCGGGCCAGGCGAACACCGGGGAGCTGTTTTTT. The V and J genes are TRBV5-1 and TRBJ2-2; D gene unclear. Germline V CDR1 and CDR2: SGHRS, YFSETQ. V lost 0 bases to trimming and J lost 0 bases, with 9 bases between them. The length of the CDR3 is 16 residues.

The chain links TRBV4-2 to TRBJ2-1, with D possibly being TRBD2 (5 bases). The germline gives CDR1 LGHNA, CDR2 YNFKEQ. The CDR3 loop spans 18 amino acids. The germline V and J ends were trimmed by 0 bases and 0 bases, with 15 bases remaining between them. The CDR3 loop reads CASSQEIVGRGSYNEQFF. The CDR3 DNA reads TGTGCCAGCAGCCAAGAGATAGTGGGGAGAGGCTCCTACAATGAGCAGTTCTTC.